The 32 T cell receptor beta chains reported below all come from one sample, sequenced in a study of T cells in Graves' hyperthyroidism and ophthalmopathy. Amplified TCR beta CDR3 regions came from RNA transcripts. HTBI primers were employed in a first-round RT-PCR of the TCR CDR3. In TCRdb, the multiplex PCR reads were re-called with MiXCR into one record per CDR3 protein. The table lists around 400,000 distinct CDR3 sequences, under 15% of them singletons, with 9.2% in the top ten. Material for sequencing was blood. These receptors were taken from a young woman with Graves' hyperthyroidism.

This clonotype was detected only a few times. V is TRBV7-2 and J is TRBJ2-5; 11 bases are a match to TRBD2. V was clipped by 3 bases and J by 6 bases; unmatched bases: 9. Germline CDR1 and CDR2: SGHTA and FQGNSA. This CDR3 has 16 amino acids. The DNA of the CDR3 is TGTGCCAGCAGCTTCCTAGCGGGAGGTCAGCAGAAGACCCAGTACTTC. Residues: CASSFLAGGQQKTQYF.

This clonotype has ten or more counts. V is TRBV11-2 and J is TRBJ2-3, with 9 bases fitting TRBD2. V was pared by 6 bases and J by 6 bases, with 10 bases of the junction left unmatched. In germline, CDR1 is SGHAT, CDR2 FQNNGV. This CDR3 is 15 amino acids long. The CDR3 protein is CASSREGLAGDTQYF. CDR3 DNA sequence: TGTGCCAGCAGTCGGGAGGGACTAGCTGGGGATACGCAGTATTTT.

This clonotype was recorded at least ten times. The genes are TRBV7-2 and TRBJ1-2; D is undetermined. The CDR3 runs 15 residues. CDR1 and CDR2 from the germline V gene are SGHTA and FQGNSA. Trimming stripped 6 bases from V and 3 bases from J, with 17 bases between. The CDR3 here is CASRPYPPGYYGYTF. The CDR3 bases are TGTGCCAGCAGGCCCTATCCCCCAGGCTACTATGGCTACACCTTC.

At least ten counts were recorded for this clonotype. The chain employs TRBV27 and TRBJ2-7; 7 nucleotides line up with TRBD1. The CDR3 length is 14 residues. Germline V gene sequence: CDR1 MNHEY, CDR2 SMNVEV (reference sequence). After removal of 5 bases from V and 0 bases from J, the junction contained 4 bases not matched to a gene. CDR3 in amino acids: CASSQQGTSYEQYF. The CDR3 DNA sequence: TGTGCCAGCAGTCAACAGGGGACCTCCTACGAGCAGTACTTC.

This clonotype was observed a handful of times. The chain has TRBV9 and TRBJ2-1; 10 bases are a match to TRBD2. This CDR3 has 14 amino acids. After removal of 6 bases from V and 7 bases from J, the junction contained 7 bases not matched to a gene. Germline CDR1 SGDLS, CDR2 YYNGEE. The CDR3 coding sequence is TGTGCCAGCAAGCGGGAGGGCCGTGGGAATGAGCAGTTCTTC. Protein sequence: CASKREGRGNEQFF.

This clonotype was seen at least ten times. The V and J genes are TRBV18 and TRBJ1-4; D call uncertain. Germline loops: CDR1 KGHSH, CDR2 LQKENI. CDR3 size: 12 residues. Trimming stripped 4 bases from V and 8 bases from J, with 8 bases between. The CDR3 coding sequence is TGTGCCAGCTCACGTCTAGGCGAAAAACTGTTTTTT. Its protein is CASSRLGEKLFF. The whole variable domain, remainder taken from reference TRBV18 and TRBJ1-4, is NAGVMQNPRHLVRRRGQEARLRCSPMKGHSHVYWYRQLPEEGLKFMVYLQKENIIDESGMPKERFSAEFPKEGPSILRIQQVVRGDSAAYFCASSRLGEKLFFGSGTQLSVL.

This clonotype was picked up many times. The V gene is TRBV18, the J gene TRBJ1-3; D unresolved. The CDR3 runs to 15 residues. Germline V gene sequence: CDR1 KGHSH, CDR2 LQKENI. The germline V and J ends were trimmed by 1 base and 0 bases, with 7 bases remaining between them. The CDR3 sequence: CASSPQALSGNTIYF. In DNA, the CDR3 is TGTGCCAGCTCACCACAGGCACTCTCTGGAAACACCATATATTTT.

Many counts were recorded for this clonotype. The CDR3 reads CASSVLLETQYF. The DNA for the CDR3 is TGTGCCAGCAGTGTTCTTCTGGAGACCCAGTACTTC. V and J are TRBV28 and TRBJ2-5; the D is unclear. The germline V gene has CDR1 MDHEN and CDR2 SYDVKM. The V and J ends lost 5 bases and 5 bases respectively, with 9 bases between them. The CDR3 covers 12 residues.

This clonotype has only a few counts. This chain joins TRBV2 and TRBJ2-6; 9 nucleotides align to TRBD2. The CDR3 loop spans 19 amino acids. V lost 8 bases to trimming and J lost 4 bases; unmatched junction nucleotides: 18. CDR1 and CDR2 from the germline V gene are SNHLY and FYNNEI. In DNA, the CDR3 is TGTGCCAGCGTCGTAACCCCGCGGGGGGGGCCTGCCGGGGCCAACGTCCTGACTTTC. Amino acid sequence: CASVVTPRGGPAGANVLTF.

This clonotype came up many times. The V and J genes are TRBV20-1 and TRBJ2-5, with 8 bases identical to TRBD1. Germline V gives CDR1 DFQATT, CDR2 SNEGSKA (reference sequence). The CDR3 is 14 residues long. J lost 5 bases, V lost 4 bases, and 9 bases had no gene match. CDR3 nucleotide sequence: TGCAGTGCTAAACAGGGGGTCGCCCCCGAGACCCAGTACTTC. Amino acids: CSAKQGVAPETQYF.

This clonotype was counted many times. The chain has TRBV27 and TRBJ1-2, with D possibly TRBD1 on 6 matching bases. The germline V gene encodes CDR1 MNHEY and CDR2 SMNVEV (reference sequence). Trimming removed 7 bases at V and 7 bases at J, with 22 bases between. The CDR3 length is 15 residues. The CDR3 nucleotides read TGTGCCAGCATGAGTGCCGGATCAGGGGCGAGTGGCTACACCTTC. Its protein product is CASMSAGSGASGYTF.

This clonotype came up a few times. The rearrangement uses TRBV19 and TRBJ1-4; 9 nucleotides match TRBD1. V lost 9 bases, J lost 7 bases, and 9 bases stayed unmatched. Per germline, CDR1 LNHDA and CDR2 SQIVND (reference sequence). The CDR3 consists of 14 residues. In nucleotides, the CDR3 is TGTGCCAGCCATTACAGGGGGCAAAGTGAAAAACTGTTTTTT. Residues: CASHYRGQSEKLFF.

V gene TRBV14 combines with J gene TRBJ2-7; a weak D match, TRBD1 (5 bases). Trimming removed 2 bases at V and 5 bases at J, with 13 bases between. The CDR3 consists of 14 residues. In germline, CDR1 is SGHDN, CDR2 FVKESK. CDR3 protein: CASSQLDKINEQYF. The CDR3 bases are TGTGCCAGCAGCCAACTGGACAAAATCAACGAGCAGTACTTC.

Many counts were recorded for this clonotype. In nucleotides, the CDR3 is TGTGCCAGCATAGAGGGACCGATTGACGAAGCTTTCTTT. It specifies CASIEGPIDEAFF. The chain carries TRBV6-2 or TRBV6-3 and TRBJ1-1, with D maybe TRBD1 (5 bases). CDR3 length equals 13 residues. Germline V gene sequence: CDR1 MNHEY, CDR2 SVGEGT. Trimming cost V 7 bases and J 8 bases, with 17 bases left between them.

The rearrangement joins TRBV6-2 or TRBV6-3 to TRBJ1-3; D is perhaps TRBD1 (5 bases). This CDR3 has 16 amino acids. The germline V and J ends were trimmed by 1 base and 0 bases, with 10 bases remaining between them. Germline lookup yields CDR1 MNHEY and CDR2 SVGEGT. The CDR3 region is CASSYFGGPSGNTIYF. The CDR3 DNA is TGTGCCAGCAGTTACTTCGGGGGACCCTCTGGAAACACCATATATTTT.

The J gene is TRBJ2-2, the V gene TRBV10-3; tentatively, D is TRBD1 (6 bases). The CDR3 spans 13 residues. V lost 10 bases, J lost 3 bases, and 12 bases lay in between. The germline V gene has CDR1 ENHRY and CDR2 SYGVKD. The chain's CDR3 is CATGTPDTGELFF. The CDR3 DNA is TGTGCCACCGGGACACCCGACACCGGGGAGCTGTTTTTT.

The chain couples TRBV7-8 to TRBJ1-1; the D is unclear. CDR1 is SGHVS and CDR2 is FQNEAQ in the germline V gene. V shed 2 bases and J shed 4 bases, with 11 bases lying between them. CDR3 length: 14 amino acids. CDR3 region: CASSLSVSGTEAFF. The CDR3 DNA reads as TGTGCCAGCAGCTTAAGCGTCTCTGGCACTGAAGCTTTCTTT.

This clonotype was observed at least ten times. The V and J genes are TRBV28 and TRBJ1-5; TRBD1 might be the D (6 bases). Germline V gene sequence: CDR1 MDHEN, CDR2 SYDVKM. There are 14 residues in the CDR3. The V and J ends lost 2 bases and 9 bases respectively, with 14 bases between them. The CDR3 sequence is CASSLGGGGWPQHF. The DNA of the CDR3 is TGTGCCAGCAGTTTAGGAGGGGGAGGATGGCCCCAGCATTTT.

This clonotype was observed at least ten times. The J gene is TRBJ2-3, the V gene TRBV5-1, with TRBD2 as a possible D gene (6 bases). The CDR3 extends over 14 amino acids. The V gene's germline CDR1 is SGHRS and CDR2 YFSETQ. Trimming removed 6 bases at V and 2 bases at J, with 13 bases between. The CDR3 spells CASTILAVTDTQYF. The DNA of the CDR3 is TGCGCCAGCACCATCTTAGCGGTCACAGATACGCAGTATTTT.

This clonotype showed up many times. The chain couples TRBV30 to TRBJ1-4; TRBD1 agrees at 7 bases. This CDR3 comprises 17 residues. The germline V gene has CDR1 GTSNPN and CDR2 SVGIG (reference sequence). V lost 2 bases, J lost 8 bases, and 17 bases stayed unmatched. This chain's CDR3 is CAWSRGYSGDREEKLFF. In DNA form, the CDR3 reads TGTGCCTGGAGTAGGGGTTACAGCGGAGACAGGGAAGAAAAACTGTTTTTT.

The table lists this clonotype with many counts. The V gene is TRBV7-9, the J gene TRBJ2-7; no definite D call. Germline V gene sequence: CDR1 SEHNR, CDR2 FQNEAQ (reference sequence). This CDR3 has 14 residues. The V gene lost 1 base and the J gene lost 2 bases, with 9 bases spanning the gap. CDR3 sequence (DNA): TGTGCCAGCAGCTTAGAAACGGAAACCTACGAGCAGTACTTC. Amino acid sequence: CASSLETETYEQYF.

This clonotype was picked up many times. The chain recombines TRBV19 with TRBJ1-5, with TRBD1 as a possible D gene (5 bases). Germline V CDR1 and CDR2: LNHDA, SQIVND (reference sequence). CDR3 size: 15 residues. The V gene lost 5 bases and the J gene lost 6 bases, with 17 bases spanning the gap. This CDR3 is CASSGRREISQPQHF. The DNA for the CDR3 is TGTGCCAGTAGTGGCCGCAGGGAGATAAGTCAGCCCCAGCATTTT. Full variable domain (remainder filled in from reference TRBV19 and TRBJ1-5): DGGITQSPKYLFRKEGQNVTLSCEQNLNHDAMYWYRQDPGQGLRLIYYSQIVNDFQKGDIAEGYSVSREKKESFPLTVTSAQKNPTAFYLCASSGRREISQPQHFGDGTRLSIL.

This clonotype was seen a handful of times. The chain is built from TRBV27 and TRBJ1-3; the match to TRBD1 covers 7 bases. Germline V lookup: CDR1 MNHEY, CDR2 SMNVEV (reference sequence). V was clipped by 6 bases and J by 0 bases; unmatched bases: 14. This CDR3 is built from 18 residues. The CDR3, as DNA: TGTGCCAGCAGCCAGCTCCGGGACAGCGTTTTCTCTGGAAACACCATATATTTT. It yields the protein CASSQLRDSVFSGNTIYF.

This clonotype was seen ten or more times. V usage is TRBV20-1 and J usage is TRBJ2-1; a possible D gene is TRBD2 (6 bases). CDR1 is DFQATT and CDR2 is SNEGSKA in the germline V gene (reference sequence). CDR3 length equals 14 residues. Trimming shortened V by 1 base and J by 7 bases, and 14 bases separated the two germline ends. The CDR3, as DNA: TGCAGTGCTAGAGCAGGAGGGAGAGCTAATGAGCAGTTCTTC. This codes for CSARAGGRANEQFF.

At least ten counts were recorded for this clonotype. The chain is built from TRBV7-9 and TRBJ2-7, with 14 positions matching TRBD2. This CDR3 spans 17 amino acids. Germline assignment: CDR1 SEHNR and CDR2 FQNEAQ (reference sequence). V was clipped by 6 bases and J by 2 bases; unmatched bases: 9. CDR3 DNA: TGTGCCAGCAGTCCGTCCGGGACTAGCGGGGGAACCTACGAGCAGTACTTC. Translating it yields CASSPSGTSGGTYEQYF.

This clonotype was observed many times. The genes are TRBV20-1 and TRBJ2-7, with 12 positions matching TRBD2. Germline V gene data show CDR1 as DFQATT and CDR2 as SNEGSKA (reference sequence). V trimming: 3 bases; J trimming: 5 bases; junction bases outside the gene matches: 2. The CDR3 is made up of 13 amino acids. CDR3 residues: CSARTSGSHEQYF. The CDR3 DNA reads as TGCAGTGCTAGGACTAGCGGGAGCCACGAGCAGTACTTC.

This clonotype was seen repeatedly, ten times or more. This chain joins TRBV20-1 and TRBJ1-1, with D possibly being TRBD1 (5 bases). Trimming shortened V by 0 bases and J by 4 bases, and 12 bases separated the two germline ends. Germline values: CDR1 DFQATT, CDR2 SNEGSKA (reference sequence). The CDR3 extends over 14 amino acids. The CDR3 DNA follows: TGCAGTGCTAGAGATCCCAGGGACGGCACTGAAGCTTTCTTT. It codes for CSARDPRDGTEAFF.

This clonotype came up many times. The chain carries TRBV2 and TRBJ1-1, with D unresolved. Germline V gene data show CDR1 as SNHLY and CDR2 as FYNNEI. The CDR3 runs 14 residues. Trimming pared 6 bases from V and 6 bases from J, leaving 17 bases between. The CDR3 sequence is CASRTRSANPEAFF. In nucleotides, the CDR3 is TGTGCCAGCAGGACGAGGAGCGCAAATCCTGAAGCTTTCTTT. The full variable domain, completed using reference TRBV2 and TRBJ1-1, is EPEVTQTPSHQVTQMGQEVILRCVPISNHLYFYWYRQILGQKVEFLVSFYNNEISEKSEIFDDQFSVERPDGSNFTLKIRSTKLEDSAMYFCASRTRSANPEAFFGQGTRLTVV.

Only a few counts were recorded for this clonotype. The chain recombines TRBV19 with TRBJ2-1; 10 bases are a match to TRBD2. CDR1 LNHDA and CDR2 SQIVND come from the germline V gene (reference sequence). The CDR3 runs to 18 residues. V lost 0 bases to trimming and J lost 5 bases; unmatched junction nucleotides: 10. This chain's CDR3 is CASSIEGPRTSGNNEQFF. The CDR3 DNA is TGTGCCAGTAGTATAGAAGGGCCACGGACTAGCGGCAACAATGAGCAGTTCTTC.

The sample holds many counts of this clonotype. The rearrangement uses TRBV20-1 and TRBJ2-5, with TRBD2 identical over 10 bases. With 6 bases clipped from V and 2 bases from J, the junction kept 6 bases outside the gene matches. Germline V gene data show CDR1 as DFQATT and CDR2 as SNEGSKA (reference sequence). The CDR3 covers 14 residues. The CDR3 DNA reads as TGCAGTGCCCTAGGACTAGCGGAGCAAGAGACCCAGTACTTC. Protein product: CSALGLAEQETQYF.

This clonotype has ten or more counts. DNA of the CDR3: TGTGCCAGCAGCTTAGCGGCGAGAGATACGCAGTATTTT. It is translated as CASSLAARDTQYF. The chain combines TRBV7-9 with TRBJ2-3; D gene uncertain. CDR3 size: 13 residues. V was pared by 0 bases and J by 5 bases, with 6 bases between. Per the germline V gene, CDR1 is SEHNR and CDR2 is FQNEAQ (reference sequence).

This clonotype occurred many times. J is TRBJ2-3 and V is TRBV7-6; D possibly matches TRBD1 or TRBD2 (5 bases each). With 5 bases removed from V and 2 bases from J, the gap between germline ends came to 11 bases. CDR1 is SGHVS and CDR2 is FNYEAQ in the germline V gene. CDR3 length: 14 amino acids. CDR3 DNA: TGTGCCAGCAGCCCGGGGCAGTCCACAGATACGCAGTATTTT. Its translation is CASSPGQSTDTQYF.